Detailed here is one TCR beta chain. The target antigen is unknown. The data stem from a study of monozygotic twins with inflammatory bowel disease. Overall study results and limits: Using the inverse Simpson index, IBD patients had lower TCRbeta diversity than healthy co-twins. It was observed that concordant and discordant twins did not differ in repertoire similarity, possibly given limited power.

There were eight separate reactions per sample in which cDNA was made. Via template switching, UMIs carrying a 6-nucleotide sample barcode were introduced. TCRdb re-called the 5' RACE reads and gives one entry per CDR3 protein, without DNA. The ten top clones account for around 2.8%, within a sample of under 200,000 distinct CDR3 sequences. The sequenced sample consisted of blood. The sequence was obtained from a human donor with ulcerative colitis or Crohn's disease, or a healthy co-twin of an affected twin (not recorded which).

The CDR3 protein is CSVEIGGGYGYTF. The V gene is TRBV29-1, the J gene TRBJ1-2. From germline, CDR1 is SQVTM and CDR2 ANQGSEA. CDR3 length: 13 amino acids.